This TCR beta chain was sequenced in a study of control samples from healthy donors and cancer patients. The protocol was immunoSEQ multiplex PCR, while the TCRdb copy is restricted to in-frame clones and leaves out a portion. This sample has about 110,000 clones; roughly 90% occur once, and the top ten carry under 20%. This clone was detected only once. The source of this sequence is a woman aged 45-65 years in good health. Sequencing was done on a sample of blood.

In DNA, the CDR3 is TGTGCCAGTAGCTTGGCGCAGGCTAATTCACCCCTCCACTTT. Translating it yields CASSLAQANSPLHF. The chain has TRBV19 and TRBJ1-6; unclear D gene. V was pared by 6 bases and J by 6 bases, with 12 bases between. The germline CDR1 and CDR2 sequences are LNHDA and SQIVND (reference sequence). The CDR3 covers 14 residues. Full variable domain (outside the CDR3, taken from reference TRBV19 and TRBJ1-6): DGGITQSPKYLFRKEGQNVTLSCEQNLNHDAMYWYRQDPGQGLRLIYYSQIVNDFQKGDIAEGYSVSREKKESFPLTVTSAQKNPTAFYLCASSLAQANSPLHFGNGTRLTVT.